This T cell receptor (beta chain) emerged from a study of CD8+CD57+ T cells in acquired aplastic anemia. Study-level background: DNA per sorted CD4+ or CD8+ sample ranged roughly 0.18 to 30 ug, averaging roughly 3.2 ug.

For CDR3 and TCR beta VDJ profiling, genomic DNA was the template used. From the reads, TCRdb called clonotypes with MiXCR, one entry per CDR3 protein. The sample lists roughly 130,000 distinct CDR3 sequences, about 48% occurring once. Germline V gives CDR1 SGHTA, CDR2 FQGNSA. The V gene end was trimmed by 0 bases and the J gene end by 1 base; junction bases not matched to a gene: 3. The CDR3 is 17 residues long. Sequencing was performed on sorted CD4+, CD8+, or CD8+CD57+ T cells (not recorded which) from PBMCs. This clonotype was obtained from a human donor in good health, serving as a control. This chain joins TRBV7-2 and TRBJ2-2; 9 bases are shared with TRBD1. CDR3 coding DNA: TGTGCCAGCAGCTTAGCTCCGGGACAGGGGAACACCGGGGAGCTGTTTTTT. As protein: CASSLAPGQGNTGELFF. Together with reference TRBV7-2 and TRBJ2-2, the CDR3 gives the full variable domain: GAGVSQSPSNKVTEKGKDVELRCDPISGHTALYWYRQSLGQGLEFLIYFQGNSAPDKSGLPSDRFSAERTGGSVSTLTIQRTQQEDSAVYLCASSLAPGQGNTGELFFGEGSRLTVL.